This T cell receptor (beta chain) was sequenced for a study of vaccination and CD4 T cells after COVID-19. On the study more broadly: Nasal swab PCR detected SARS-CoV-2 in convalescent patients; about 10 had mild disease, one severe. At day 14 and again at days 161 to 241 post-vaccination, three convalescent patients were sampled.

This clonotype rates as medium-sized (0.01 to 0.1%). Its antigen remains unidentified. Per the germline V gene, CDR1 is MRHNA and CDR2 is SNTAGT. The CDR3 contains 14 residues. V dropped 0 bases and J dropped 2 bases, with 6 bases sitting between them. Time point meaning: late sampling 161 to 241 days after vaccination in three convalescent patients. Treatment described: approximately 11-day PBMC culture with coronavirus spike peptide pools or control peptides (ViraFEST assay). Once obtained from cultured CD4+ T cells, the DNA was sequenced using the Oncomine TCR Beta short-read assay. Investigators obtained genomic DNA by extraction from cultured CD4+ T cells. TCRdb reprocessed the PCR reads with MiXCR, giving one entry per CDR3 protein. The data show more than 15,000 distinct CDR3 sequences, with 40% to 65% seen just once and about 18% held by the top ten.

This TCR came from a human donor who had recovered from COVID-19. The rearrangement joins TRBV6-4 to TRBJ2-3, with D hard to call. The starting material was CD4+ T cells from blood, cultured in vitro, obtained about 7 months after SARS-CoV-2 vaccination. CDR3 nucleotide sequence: TGTGCCAGCAGTGACTCTGATGCCACAGATACGCAGTATTTT. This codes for CASSDSDATDTQYF.